This T cell receptor beta chain originates from a study of T cells in Graves' hyperthyroidism and ophthalmopathy. The CDR3 is 14 residues long. V was trimmed by 6 bases and J by 5 bases, leaving 14 bases between them. Germline V gene data show CDR1 as MNHEY and CDR2 as SVGEGT. Amplification of TCR beta CDR3 regions was performed using RNA transcripts as template. RT-PCR in the first round (using the HTBI primer set) targeted the TCR CDR3. TCRdb used MiXCR to reprocess the multiplex PCR reads, holding one entry per CDR3 protein. The repertoire has roughly 380,000 distinct CDR3 sequences, 15% to 20% of them found once; the top ten carry 15% to 17%. Not enrolled were patients with uncontrolled infection, other autoimmune disease, pregnancy or lactation. Concerning this clonotype itself: Its target is unknown.

Study-wide points: Ophthalmopathy and stable hyperthyroidism were told apart by a 13 V-J model.

The specimen sequenced was blood. This sequence joins TRBV6-2 or TRBV6-3 and TRBJ1-5, with D maybe TRBD1 (6 bases). The receptor was derived from a woman aged 40 to 49 with Graves' ophthalmopathy. The CDR3 nucleotides are TGTGCCAGCAGCCACAGTTCAGGGGATCAGCCCCAGCATTTT. As protein: CASSHSSGDQPQHF.